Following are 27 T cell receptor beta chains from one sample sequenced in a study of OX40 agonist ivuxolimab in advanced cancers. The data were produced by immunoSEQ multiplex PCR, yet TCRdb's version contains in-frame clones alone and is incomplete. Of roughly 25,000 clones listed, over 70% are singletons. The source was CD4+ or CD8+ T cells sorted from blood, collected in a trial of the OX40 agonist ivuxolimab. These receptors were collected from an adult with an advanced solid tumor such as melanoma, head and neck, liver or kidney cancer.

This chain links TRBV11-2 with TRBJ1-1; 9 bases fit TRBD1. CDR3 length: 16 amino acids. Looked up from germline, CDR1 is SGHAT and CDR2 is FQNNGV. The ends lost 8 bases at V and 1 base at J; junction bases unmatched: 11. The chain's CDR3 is CASGRGTGFGNTEAFF. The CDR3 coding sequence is TGTGCCAGCGGACGTGGGACAGGGTTCGGGAACACTGAAGCTTTCTTT. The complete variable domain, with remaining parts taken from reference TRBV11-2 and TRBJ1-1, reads EAGVAQSPRYKIIEKRQSVAFWCNPISGHATLYWYQQILGQGPKLLIQFQNNGVVDDSQLPKDRFSAERLKGVDSTLKIQPAKLEDSAVYLCASGRGTGFGNTEAFFGQGTRLTVV.

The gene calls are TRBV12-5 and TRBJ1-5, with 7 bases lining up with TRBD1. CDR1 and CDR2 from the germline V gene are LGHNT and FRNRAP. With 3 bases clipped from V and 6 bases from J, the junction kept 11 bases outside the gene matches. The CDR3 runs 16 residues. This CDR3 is CASGLQTGALGQPQHF. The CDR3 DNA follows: TGTGCTAGTGGTTTACAAACAGGGGCGCTAGGTCAGCCCCAGCATTTT.

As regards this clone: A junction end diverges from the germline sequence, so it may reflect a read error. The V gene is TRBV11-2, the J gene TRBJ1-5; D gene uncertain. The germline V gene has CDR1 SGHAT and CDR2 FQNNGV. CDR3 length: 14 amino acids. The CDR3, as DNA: TGTGCCAGCAGCCTAGACGGACCCAATCAGCCCCAGCATTTT. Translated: CASSLDGPNQPQHF.

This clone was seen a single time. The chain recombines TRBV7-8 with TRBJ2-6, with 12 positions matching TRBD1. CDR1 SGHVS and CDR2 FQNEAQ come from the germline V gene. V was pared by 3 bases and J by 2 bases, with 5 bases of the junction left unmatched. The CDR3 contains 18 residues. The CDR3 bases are TGTGCCAGCAGCTTGAAGGGACAGGGGGCTGCTGGGGCCAACGTCCTGACTTTC. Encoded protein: CASSLKGQGAAGANVLTF.

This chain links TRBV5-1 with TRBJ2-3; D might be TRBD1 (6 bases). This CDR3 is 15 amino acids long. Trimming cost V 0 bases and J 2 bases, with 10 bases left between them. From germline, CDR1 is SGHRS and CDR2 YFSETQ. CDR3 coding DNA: TGCGCCAGCAGCTTGGAACAGGGACCCACAGATACGCAGTATTTT. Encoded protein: CASSLEQGPTDTQYF.

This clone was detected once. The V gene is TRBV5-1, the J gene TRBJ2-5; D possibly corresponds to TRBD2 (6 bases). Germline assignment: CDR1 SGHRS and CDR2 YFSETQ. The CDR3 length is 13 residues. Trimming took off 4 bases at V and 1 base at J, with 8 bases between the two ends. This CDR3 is CASSAGSQETQYF. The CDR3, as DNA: TGCGCCAGCAGCGCGGGGAGCCAAGAGACCCAGTACTTC.

The CDR3 nucleotides read TGTGCCAGCAGTCCAAGAAAAACCGGGACACCGAACACTGAAGCTTTCTTT. It specifies CASSPRKTGTPNTEAFF. V and J are TRBV5-5 and TRBJ1-1, with a possible D match to TRBD1 (6 bases). CDR3 length: 17 amino acids. V lost 5 bases to trimming and J lost 1 base, with 21 bases between them. Germline loops: CDR1 SGHKS, CDR2 YYEKEE (reference sequence).

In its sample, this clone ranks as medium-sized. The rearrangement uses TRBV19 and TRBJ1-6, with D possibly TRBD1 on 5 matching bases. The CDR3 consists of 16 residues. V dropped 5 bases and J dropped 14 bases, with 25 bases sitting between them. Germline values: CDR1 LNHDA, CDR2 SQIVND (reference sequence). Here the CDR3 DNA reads TGTGCCAGTAGTCGTCCCCGGGACGGGAGACTGGGGGCCCTCCACTTT. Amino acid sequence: CASSRPRDGRLGALHF.

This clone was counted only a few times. CDR3 protein: CAWMVQRNTEAFF. The CDR3 bases are TGTGCCTGGATGGTCCAGAGGAACACTGAAGCTTTCTTT. The rearrangement uses TRBV30 and TRBJ1-1, with no clear D. The CDR3 spans 13 residues. Germline V lookup: CDR1 GTSNPN, CDR2 SVGIG (reference sequence). The V end lost 4 bases, the J end lost 1 base, and 10 bases lay between the germline ends.

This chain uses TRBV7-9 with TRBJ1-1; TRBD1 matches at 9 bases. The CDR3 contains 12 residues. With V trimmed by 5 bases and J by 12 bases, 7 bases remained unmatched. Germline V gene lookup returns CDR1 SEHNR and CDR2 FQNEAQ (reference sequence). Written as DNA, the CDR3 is TGTGCCAGCAGCCAGGGACAGGGTGACTCTTTCTTT. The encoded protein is CASSQGQGDSFF.

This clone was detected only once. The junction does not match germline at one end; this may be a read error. CDR3 DNA sequence: TGCGCCAGCAGCCAAGATGCAGGGTATCAGCCCCGGCATTTT. This gives the protein CASSQDAGYQPRHF. The chain combines TRBV4-1 with TRBJ1-5; a possible D gene is TRBD1 (5 bases). The CDR3 consists of 14 residues. Germline V lookup: CDR1 MGHRA, CDR2 YSYEKL.

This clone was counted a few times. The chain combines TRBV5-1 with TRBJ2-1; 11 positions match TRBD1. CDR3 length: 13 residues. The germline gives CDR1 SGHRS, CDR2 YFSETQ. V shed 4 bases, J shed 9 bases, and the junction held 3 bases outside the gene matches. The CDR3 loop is CASSMGQGGEQFF. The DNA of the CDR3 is TGCGCCAGCAGCATGGGACAGGGGGGTGAGCAGTTCTTC.

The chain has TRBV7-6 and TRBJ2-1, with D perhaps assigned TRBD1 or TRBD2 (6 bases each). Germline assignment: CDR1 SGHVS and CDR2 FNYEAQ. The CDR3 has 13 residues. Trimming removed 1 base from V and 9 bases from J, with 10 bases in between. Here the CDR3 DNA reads TGTGCCAGCAGCTTAGTGGGGGGCGGTGAGCAGTTCTTC. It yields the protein CASSLVGGGEQFF.

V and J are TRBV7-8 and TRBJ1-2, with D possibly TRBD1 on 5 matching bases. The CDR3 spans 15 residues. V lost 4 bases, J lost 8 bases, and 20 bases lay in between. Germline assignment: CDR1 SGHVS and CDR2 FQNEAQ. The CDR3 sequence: CASSSSPGSFYGYTF. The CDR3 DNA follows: TGTGCCAGCAGCTCATCTCCAGGGAGTTTTTACGGCTACACCTTC.

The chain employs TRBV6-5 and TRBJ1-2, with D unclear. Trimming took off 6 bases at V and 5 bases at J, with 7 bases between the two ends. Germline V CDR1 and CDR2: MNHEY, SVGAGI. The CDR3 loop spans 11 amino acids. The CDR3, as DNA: TGTGCCAGCAGGGCTTGGTATGGCTACACCTTC. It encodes CASRAWYGYTF.

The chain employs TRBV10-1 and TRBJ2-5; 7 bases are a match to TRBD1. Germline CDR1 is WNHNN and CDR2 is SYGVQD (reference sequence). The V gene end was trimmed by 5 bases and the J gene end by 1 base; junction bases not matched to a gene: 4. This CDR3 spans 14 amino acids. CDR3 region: CASSPGTAQETQYF. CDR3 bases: TGCGCCAGCAGTCCCGGGACAGCCCAAGAGACCCAGTACTTC.

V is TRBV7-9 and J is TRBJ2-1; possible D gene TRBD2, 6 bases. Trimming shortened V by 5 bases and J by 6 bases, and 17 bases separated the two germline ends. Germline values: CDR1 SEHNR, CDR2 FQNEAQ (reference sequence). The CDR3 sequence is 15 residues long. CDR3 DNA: TGTGCCAGCAGCCTCTCTCGGGGGAACGGCAATGAGCAGTTCTTC. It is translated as CASSLSRGNGNEQFF. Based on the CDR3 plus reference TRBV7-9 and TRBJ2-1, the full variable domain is DTGVSQNPRHKITKRGQNVTFRCDPISEHNRLYWYRQTLGQGPEFLTYFQNEAQLEKSRLLSDRFSAERPKGSFSTLEIQRTEQGDSAMYLCASSLSRGNGNEQFFGPGTRLTVL.

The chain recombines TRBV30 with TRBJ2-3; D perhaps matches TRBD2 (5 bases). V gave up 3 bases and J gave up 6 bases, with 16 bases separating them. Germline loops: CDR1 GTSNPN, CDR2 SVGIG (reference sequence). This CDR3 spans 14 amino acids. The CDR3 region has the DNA TGTGCCTGGAGACTTGGGCCGGCGGGCGATACGCAGTATTTT. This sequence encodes CAWRLGPAGDTQYF.

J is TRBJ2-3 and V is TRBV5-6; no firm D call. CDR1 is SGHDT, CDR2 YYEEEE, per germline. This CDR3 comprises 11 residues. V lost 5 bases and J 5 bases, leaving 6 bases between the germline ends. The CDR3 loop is CASSTGDTQYF. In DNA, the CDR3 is TGTGCCAGCAGTACGGGAGATACGCAGTATTTT.

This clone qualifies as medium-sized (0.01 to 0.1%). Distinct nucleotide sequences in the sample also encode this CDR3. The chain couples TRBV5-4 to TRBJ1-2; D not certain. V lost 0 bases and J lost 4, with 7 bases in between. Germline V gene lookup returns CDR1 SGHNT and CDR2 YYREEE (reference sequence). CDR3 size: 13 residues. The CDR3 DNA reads TGTGCCAGCAGCTTGGGGGGTTCCTATGGCTACACCTTC. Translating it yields CASSLGGSYGYTF.

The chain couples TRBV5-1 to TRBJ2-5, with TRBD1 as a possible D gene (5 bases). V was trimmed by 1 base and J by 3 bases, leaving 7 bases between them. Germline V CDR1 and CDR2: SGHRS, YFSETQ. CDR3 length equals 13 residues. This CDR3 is CASSLSREETQYF. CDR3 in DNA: TGCGCCAGCAGCTTGAGCAGGGAAGAGACCCAGTACTTC. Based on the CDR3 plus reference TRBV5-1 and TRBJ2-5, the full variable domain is KAGVTQTPRYLIKTRGQQVTLSCSPISGHRSVSWYQQTPGQGLQFLFEYFSETQRNKGNFPGRFSGRQFSNSRSEMNVSTLELGDSALYLCASSLSREETQYFGPGTRLLVL.

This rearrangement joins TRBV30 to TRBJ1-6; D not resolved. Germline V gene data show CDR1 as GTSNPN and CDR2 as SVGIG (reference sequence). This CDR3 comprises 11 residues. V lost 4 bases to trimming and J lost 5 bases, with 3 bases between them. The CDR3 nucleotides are TGTGCCTGGACAGATAATTCACCCCTCCACTTT. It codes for CAWTDNSPLHF.

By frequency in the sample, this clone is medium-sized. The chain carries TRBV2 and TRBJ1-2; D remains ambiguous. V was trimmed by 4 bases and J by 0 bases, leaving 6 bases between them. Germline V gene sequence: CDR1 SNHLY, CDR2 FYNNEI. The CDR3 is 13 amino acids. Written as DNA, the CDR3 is TGTGCCAGCAGTGCACGGGCTAACTATGGCTACACCTTC. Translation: CASSARANYGYTF.

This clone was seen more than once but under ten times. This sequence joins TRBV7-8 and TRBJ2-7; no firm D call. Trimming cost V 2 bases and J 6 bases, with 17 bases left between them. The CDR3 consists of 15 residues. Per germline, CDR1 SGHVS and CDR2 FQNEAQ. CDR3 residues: CASSLNRAGPSEQYF. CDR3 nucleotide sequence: TGTGCCAGCAGCTTAAATCGGGCAGGACCGAGCGAGCAGTACTTC.

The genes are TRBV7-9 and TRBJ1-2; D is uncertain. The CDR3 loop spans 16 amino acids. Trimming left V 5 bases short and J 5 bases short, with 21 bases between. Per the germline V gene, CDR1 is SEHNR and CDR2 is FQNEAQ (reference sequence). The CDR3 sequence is CASSRHTVPAAYGYTF. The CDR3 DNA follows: TGTGCCAGCAGCCGCCATACTGTTCCCGCAGCGTATGGCTACACCTTC.

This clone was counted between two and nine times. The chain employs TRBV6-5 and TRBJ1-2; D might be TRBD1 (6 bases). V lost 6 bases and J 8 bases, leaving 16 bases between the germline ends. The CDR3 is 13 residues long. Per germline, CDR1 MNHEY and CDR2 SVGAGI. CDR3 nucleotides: TGTGCCAGCAGCATACAGGGACGGGAAGGCTACACCTTC. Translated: CASSIQGREGYTF.

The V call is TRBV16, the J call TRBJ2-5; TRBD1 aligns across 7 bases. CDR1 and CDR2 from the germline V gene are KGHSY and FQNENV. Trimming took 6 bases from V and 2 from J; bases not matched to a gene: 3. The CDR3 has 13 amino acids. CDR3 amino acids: CASSSGGQETQYF. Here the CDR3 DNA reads TGTGCCAGCAGTTCAGGGGGACAAGAGACCCAGTACTTC.